This T cell receptor (beta chain) was observed in a study of CD8 T cells in Susac syndrome (dated by TCRdb to the late 2010s). Background on the whole study: Among the sequenced Susac syndrome patients, over five had clinically active disease and about eight were in clinical remission. The study used repertoire sequencing to test whether antigen drove CD8+ T cell activation and differentiation in Susac syndrome. Clonality of the CD8+ T cell repertoire was compared between more than 10 healthy donors, roughly 14 Susac syndrome patients and fewer than 16 multiple sclerosis patients. Susac syndrome patients were therapy-naive, on corticosteroids (some also receiving IVIg), or on IVIg alone at blood withdrawal.

V has 4 bases trimmed and J has 5 bases trimmed; junction bases matching no gene number 6. Sequences MGHRA (CDR1) and YSYEKL (CDR2) are obtained from the germline V gene. From the cysteine up to the phenylalanine, the CDR3 has a length of 15 residues. Only CDR3 DNA is held: 45 bases, read in frame from base 1. Here is what the overall study found, with its caveats: Clonal expansion was seen in Susac syndrome CD8+ repertoires, peaking in CD8+ TEMRA cells and being greater in clinically active patients than in remitting ones. The number of individuals in the TCR sequencing and HLA analysis was recognized as being relatively small. Some 15 and five Susac-specific public clones were found in the total CD8+ and CD8+ TEMRA repertoires, respectively.

High-throughput TCR beta sequencing profiled peripheral blood CD8+ and CD4+ T cells from healthy donors, Susac syndrome patients and multiple sclerosis patients. Susac syndrome patients met recently defined diagnostic criteria for definite or probable disease. CD8+ TEMRA cells were enriched by FACS, while bulk CD8+ and CD4+ T cells were purified by magnetic negative isolation. Blood was drawn into EDTA tubes, processed within 24 hours, and PBMCs were isolated by density gradient centrifugation. PBMCs destined for TCR sequencing were cryopreserved in liquid nitrogen and later thawed in a 37 °C water bath. A purity of at least 90% was achieved for sorted or isolated CD4+, CD8+ and CD8+ TEMRA cells. Concerning this clonotype: It has no known antigen specificity. No much larger clonotype is one base removed from it; base qualities were not supplied.

RNA was extracted using the RNeasy kit, and about 0.5 to 1 ug of the RNA was reverse transcribed with random hexamers. The immunoSEQ multiplex PCR assay, which covers 54 Vbeta and 13 Jbeta segments, was used to amplify TCR beta CDR3 regions. PCR amplification bias was corrected using a synthetic template baseline for primer optimization and computational correction. The original methods were these. Only productive sequences were kept, with reads annotated to V, D and J genes according to IMGT and analyzed in immunoSEQ Analyzer. Clonality was computed as one minus Shannon entropy normalized by log2 of the number of productive unique sequences. Public and private clones were assessed among the 100 most prevalent clones of each patient and control. Clones were defined as Susac-specific when absent from the healthy and MS cohorts, from approximately 1,100 published viral clones and from other ImmuneACCESS disease sequences. The raw public reads went through TCRdb reprocessing: fastp at Q25, MiXCR clone calling, in-frame beta chains kept. When rows share a CDR3 protein, they turn into one entry using the most common DNA and genes. These V and J calls rely on TCRdb rather than the paper's analysis. In this sample the table shows roughly 110,000 distinct CDR3 sequences, approximately 93% of which occur a single time. 0.41% of the sample belongs to the ten largest clones.

Sequencing used CD8+ T cells from PBMCs. The V and J genes are TRBV4-1 and TRBJ2-7; 12 bases in between match TRBD2. The TCR comes from a human donor with Susac syndrome. The CDR3 protein: CASSLLAGGPNEQYF. The DNA reads TGCGCCAGCAGCCTGCTAGCGGGGGGGCCCAACGAGCAGTACTTC.